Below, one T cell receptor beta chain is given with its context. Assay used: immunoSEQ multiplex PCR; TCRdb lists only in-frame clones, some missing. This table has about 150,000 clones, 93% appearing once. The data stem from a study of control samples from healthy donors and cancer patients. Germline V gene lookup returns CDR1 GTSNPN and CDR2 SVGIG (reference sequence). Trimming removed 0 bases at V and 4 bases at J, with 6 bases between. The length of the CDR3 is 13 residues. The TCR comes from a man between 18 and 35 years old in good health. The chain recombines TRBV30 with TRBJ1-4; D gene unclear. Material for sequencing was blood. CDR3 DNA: TGTGCCTGGAGTGTACCCATTAATGAAAAACTGTTTTTT. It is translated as CAWSVPINEKLFF.